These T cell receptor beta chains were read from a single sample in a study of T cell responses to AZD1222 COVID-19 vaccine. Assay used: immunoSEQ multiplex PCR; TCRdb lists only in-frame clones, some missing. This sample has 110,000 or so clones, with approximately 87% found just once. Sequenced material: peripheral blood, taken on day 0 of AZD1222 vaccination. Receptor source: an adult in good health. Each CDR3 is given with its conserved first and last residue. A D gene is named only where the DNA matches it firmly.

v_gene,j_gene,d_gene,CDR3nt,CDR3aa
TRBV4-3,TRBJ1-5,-,TGCGCCAGCAGCCAGTTCCGGGGGCAGCCCCAGCATTTT,CASSQFRGQPQHF
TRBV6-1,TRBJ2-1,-,TGTGCCAGCAGTGAAGAAGGTTTACGGGCCAATGAGCAGTTCTTC,CASSEEGLRANEQFF
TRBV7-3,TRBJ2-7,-,TGTGCCAGCAGCCGAAGCGATGGTTTCGACGAGCAGTACTTC,CASSRSDGFDEQYF
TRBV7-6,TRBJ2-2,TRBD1,TGTGCCAGCAGCTTAGTGGGACAGGGATCCGGGGAGCTGTTTTTT,CASSLVGQGSGELFF
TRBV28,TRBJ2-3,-,TGTGCCAGCAGTTCCCCCGGGTCAGACCAAACAGATACGCAGTATTTT,CASSSPGSDQTDTQYF
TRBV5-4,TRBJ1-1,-,TGTGCCAGCAGCGGACGGGGAGGCGACACTGAAGCTTTCTTT,CASSGRGGDTEAFF
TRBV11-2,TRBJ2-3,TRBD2,TGTGCCAGCAGCATGGTTGCGGGAGTCAGTACAGATACGCAGTATTTT,CASSMVAGVSTDTQYF
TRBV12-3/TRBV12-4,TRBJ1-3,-,TGTGCCAGCAGCCAGATTTTTGGAAACACCATATATTTT,CASSQIFGNTIYF
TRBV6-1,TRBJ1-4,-,TGTGCCAGCAGTTCTGGGGTGGCCGAAAAACTGTTTTTT,CASSSGVAEKLFF
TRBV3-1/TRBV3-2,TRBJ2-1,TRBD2,TGTGCCAGCAGCCAAAACTTAGCGGGAAGTGTCAATGAGCAGTTCTTC,CASSQNLAGSVNEQFF
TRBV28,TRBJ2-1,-,TGTGCCAGCAGCTTAATGACTTTCAGCTCCTACAATGAGCAGTTCTTC,CASSLMTFSSYNEQFF
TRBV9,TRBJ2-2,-,TGTGCCAGCAGCGTAGGCGTAGATGCCGGGGAGCTGTTTTTT,CASSVGVDAGELFF
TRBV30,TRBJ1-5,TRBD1,TGTGCCTGGAGTGTACAGGGGGATAGGCACTATAGCAATCAGCCCCAGCATTTT,CAWSVQGDRHYSNQPQHF
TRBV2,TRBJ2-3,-,TGTGCCAGCAGGGTGGGAGTCGGGACAGATACGCAGTATTTT,CASRVGVGTDTQYF
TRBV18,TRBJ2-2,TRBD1,TGTGCCAGCTCACCAATCGCTTGGACAGGACTCACCGGGGAGCTGTTTTTT,CASSPIAWTGLTGELFF
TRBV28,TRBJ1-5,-,TGTGCCAGCAGTTCCAGGGGGCCCCAGCATTTT,CASSSRGPQHF